A selection of T cell receptor beta chains follows, all from one sample in a study of T cell changes during pregnancy in multiple sclerosis. TCRdb keeps only in-frame clones here, not all; method: immunoSEQ multiplex PCR. The table has approximately 40,000 clones, approximately 93% seen once; the top ten hold around 8.8%. The specimen was CD8+ T cells from peripheral blood mononuclear cells, collected in the third trimester of pregnancy. The origin of the receptors is a female donor with multiple sclerosis, enrolled in a pregnancy study. Each CDR3 is given with its conserved first and last residue. Fields, in order: CDR3 DNA, CDR3 protein, J gene, D gene, clone size, V gene, CDR3 length. A D gene is named only where the DNA matches it firmly. A row's size may be missing; if present it is once, few, many or a size class.

DNA: TGTGCCTGGACAGGAGTAGCGGGGGGCCCATACGAGCAGTACTTC
CDR3: CAWTGVAGGPYEQYF
J: TRBJ2-7
D: TRBD2
size: -
V: TRBV30
length: 15

DNA: TGTGCCAGCAGCCCACAAAGCGGGGGGGTTTACAATGAGCAGTTCTTC
CDR3: CASSPQSGGVYNEQFF
J: TRBJ2-1
D: TRBD2
size: -
V: TRBV4-2
length: 16

DNA: TGTGCCTGGACCGACGGCGCGGATAACTATGGCTACACCTTC
CDR3: CAWTDGADNYGYTF
J: TRBJ1-2
D: -
size: -
V: TRBV30
length: 14

DNA: TGTGCCAGCAGTACCAACCAGAATGAAAAACTGTTTTTT
CDR3: CASSTNQNEKLFF
J: TRBJ1-4
D: -
size: -
V: TRBV6-5
length: 13

DNA: TGTGCCAGCAGCGCTGCGGAGAGCGACAGGGTTGTATTGCCCTGGATGAACACTGAAGCTTTCTTT
CDR3: CASSAAESDRVVLPWMNTEAFF
J: TRBJ1-1
D: -
size: -
V: TRBV21-1
length: 22

DNA: TGTGCCATCAGTGAGTCCGAGGTCTACTATGGCTACACCTTC
CDR3: CAISESEVYYGYTF
J: TRBJ1-2
D: -
size: -
V: TRBV10-3
length: 14

DNA: TGTGCCAGTAGTCACGGGGACAGGGCGTACGAGCAGTACTTC
CDR3: CASSHGDRAYEQYF
J: TRBJ2-7
D: TRBD1
size: once
V: TRBV19
length: 14

DNA: TGTGCCAGCAGCCGTGGGACAGCCGAAGGATCTGGGGCCAACGTCCTGACTTTC
CDR3: CASSRGTAEGSGANVLTF
J: TRBJ2-6
D: TRBD1
size: -
V: TRBV7-6
length: 18

DNA: TGTGCCAGCAGTCCCGGGACAGGCTATGGCTACACCTTC
CDR3: CASSPGTGYGYTF
J: TRBJ1-2
D: TRBD1
size: -
V: TRBV27
length: 13

DNA: TGTGCCAGCAGTTATGCCTCACCGGGACAGGGGTATGGCTACACCTTC
CDR3: CASSYASPGQGYGYTF
J: TRBJ1-2
D: TRBD1
size: -
V: TRBV6-5
length: 16

DNA: TGTGCCAGCAGTGATGGGGCTAGCGAAGCCTACGAGCAGTACTTC
CDR3: CASSDGASEAYEQYF
J: TRBJ2-7
D: -
size: -
V: TRBV6-1
length: 15

DNA: TGTGCCAGCAGCTTTGGGACAGGTTGGTACGAGCAGTACTTC
CDR3: CASSFGTGWYEQYF
J: TRBJ2-7
D: TRBD1
size: once
V: TRBV11-2
length: 14

DNA: TGTGCCTGGAGTCAGGGGGCAGGGCAGCCCCAGCATTTT
CDR3: CAWSQGAGQPQHF
J: TRBJ1-5
D: TRBD1
size: -
V: TRBV30
length: 13

DNA: TGTGCCAGCAGCCCCTGGACACGCAGCCTTGAAGCTTTCTTT
CDR3: CASSPWTRSLEAFF
J: TRBJ1-1
D: -
size: -
V: TRBV13
length: 14

DNA: TGTGCCAGCAGCCAGCTATCCGGGACACCAACCCTAGGAGAGCAGTACTTC
CDR3: CASSQLSGTPTLGEQYF
J: TRBJ2-7
D: -
size: -
V: TRBV4-2
length: 17

DNA: TGTGCCAGCAGCCCCTCGTGGCGGGGGCCCCCCACAGATACGCAGTATTTT
CDR3: CASSPSWRGPPTDTQYF
J: TRBJ2-3
D: -
size: -
V: TRBV4-2
length: 17

DNA: TGTGCCAGCAGTTCCGTGAGGGCTTCCCAAAAACTGTTTTTT
CDR3: CASSSVRASQKLFF
J: TRBJ1-4
D: -
size: -
V: TRBV7-9
length: 14

DNA: TGTGCCAGCAGTGAATATTTCCCCCCGGCAGGGGTGGGATATGGCTACACCTTC
CDR3: CASSEYFPPAGVGYGYTF
J: TRBJ1-2
D: -
size: -
V: TRBV25-1
length: 18

DNA: TGTGCCAGCAGCTTTGGCGGGACAGTCTATGGCTACACCTTC
CDR3: CASSFGGTVYGYTF
J: TRBJ1-2
D: TRBD1
size: -
V: TRBV7-9
length: 14

DNA: TGTGCCAGTAGTACGACCGGGACAGGGGGTTCCTACGAGCAGTACTTC
CDR3: CASSTTGTGGSYEQYF
J: TRBJ2-7
D: TRBD1
size: -
V: TRBV19
length: 16

DNA: TGTGCCAGCAGAGGGGGGGGTGAGCAGTACTTC
CDR3: CASRGGGEQYF
J: TRBJ2-7
D: -
size: -
V: TRBV7-9
length: 11

DNA: TGTGCCAGCAAGACAGGGGTACCGGGGGCAGAGACCCAGTACTTC
CDR3: CASKTGVPGAETQYF
J: TRBJ2-5
D: TRBD1
size: -
V: TRBV2
length: 15

DNA: TGTGCCAGCAGCTCCCGGACAGGGGAAATTCACCAAGAGACCCAGTACTTC
CDR3: CASSSRTGEIHQETQYF
J: TRBJ2-5
D: TRBD1
size: once
V: TRBV13
length: 17

DNA: TGCAGCGTGGCCGTTTTCAGGGAGGTGAACACTGAAGCTTTCTTT
CDR3: CSVAVFREVNTEAFF
J: TRBJ1-1
D: -
size: medium-sized
V: TRBV29-1
length: 15

DNA: TGTGCCACCGGGTTGGATACGCAGTATTTT
CDR3: CATGLDTQYF
J: TRBJ2-3
D: -
size: -
V: TRBV27
length: 10

DNA: TGTGCCGGATCGGACAGGGAGGGAGGCTACACCTTC
CDR3: CAGSDREGGYTF
J: TRBJ1-2
D: TRBD1
size: -
V: TRBV19
length: 12

DNA: TGTGCCAGCAGCTTAATGCAGGGTATGTACAATGAGCAGTTCTTC
CDR3: CASSLMQGMYNEQFF
J: TRBJ2-1
D: -
size: few
V: TRBV11-2
length: 15

DNA: TGTGCCAGCAGTTACATCGCGGGGGGGGAGCGGGATACGCAGTATTTT
CDR3: CASSYIAGGERDTQYF
J: TRBJ2-3
D: TRBD2
size: -
V: TRBV6-5
length: 16

DNA: TGTGCCAGCAGTCTTAGCGCGGAAGGCTACGAGCAGTACTTC
CDR3: CASSLSAEGYEQYF
J: TRBJ2-7
D: -
size: -
V: TRBV6-6
length: 14

DNA: TGTGCCAGCAGCTTGGAAGGCAGGGAAGGGGATCAGCCCCAGCATTTT
CDR3: CASSLEGREGDQPQHF
J: TRBJ1-5
D: -
size: -
V: TRBV5-6
length: 16

DNA: TGTGCCAGCAGCTTGGTAGGCTCGGAGGCTAATGAAAAACTGTTTTTT
CDR3: CASSLVGSEANEKLFF
J: TRBJ1-4
D: -
size: few
V: TRBV5-4
length: 16

DNA: TGTGCCAGCAGTGAAGTACAGGGGGTGGGCTACACCTTC
CDR3: CASSEVQGVGYTF
J: TRBJ1-2
D: TRBD1
size: -
V: TRBV6-1
length: 13

DNA: TGTGCCAGCAGCACGACTAGCGGGGGGGCCTACGATACGCAGTATTTT
CDR3: CASSTTSGGAYDTQYF
J: TRBJ2-3
D: TRBD2
size: -
V: TRBV11-2
length: 16

DNA: TGTGCCAGCGGAGGACAGGGGGTTAATGAGCAGTTCTTC
CDR3: CASGGQGVNEQFF
J: TRBJ2-1
D: TRBD1
size: -
V: TRBV27
length: 13

DNA: TGTGCCTCCCACAGGGGCCACGAGCAGTACTTC
CDR3: CASHRGHEQYF
J: TRBJ2-7
D: TRBD1
size: -
V: TRBV6-1
length: 11

DNA: TGCGCCAGCAGCCAAGAGGCAGGGTCCTACGAGCAGTACTTC
CDR3: CASSQEAGSYEQYF
J: TRBJ2-7
D: -
size: once
V: TRBV4-1
length: 14

DNA: TGTGCCAGCAGTGAGGGAGAAGGCGACTATGGCTACACCTTC
CDR3: CASSEGEGDYGYTF
J: TRBJ1-2
D: -
size: -
V: TRBV25-1
length: 14

DNA: TGTGCCAGCAGAGCGAGCGGGGGGAGAAAAGATACGCAGTATTTT
CDR3: CASRASGGRKDTQYF
J: TRBJ2-3
D: TRBD2
size: -
V: TRBV2
length: 15

DNA: TGTGCCAGCAGTTTCCAGGTCTCCTACAATGAGCAGTTCTTC
CDR3: CASSFQVSYNEQFF
J: TRBJ2-1
D: -
size: -
V: TRBV27
length: 14

DNA: TGTGCCAGTAGTCCCCGATCAACAGGGAACACTGAAGCTTTCTTT
CDR3: CASSPRSTGNTEAFF
J: TRBJ1-1
D: -
size: -
V: TRBV19
length: 15

DNA: TGTGCCAGCAGATTACTACAGGGCTATGGCTACACCTTC
CDR3: CASRLLQGYGYTF
J: TRBJ1-2
D: -
size: -
V: TRBV27
length: 13

DNA: TGTGCCAGCAGCCCTCGGGGACAGGGGGCCGGCGGGGAGCTGTTTTTT
CDR3: CASSPRGQGAGGELFF
J: TRBJ2-2
D: TRBD1
size: -
V: TRBV9
length: 16

DNA: TGTGCCAGCAGCCAAAGGGGAATGGAAGCTTTCTTT
CDR3: CASSQRGMEAFF
J: TRBJ1-1
D: -
size: -
V: TRBV16
length: 12

DNA: TGTGCCAGCAGCTTAGGGGGCGCCGGGGAGCTGTTTTTT
CDR3: CASSLGGAGELFF
J: TRBJ2-2
D: -
size: -
V: TRBV13
length: 13

DNA: TGTGCCAGCAGCGATGGACAGGGTTGGGAGACCCAGTACTTC
CDR3: CASSDGQGWETQYF
J: TRBJ2-5
D: TRBD1
size: -
V: TRBV9
length: 14

DNA: TGTGCCAGCAGTGAAGGGGAGGGGACTTCCAATCAGCCCCAGCATTTT
CDR3: CASSEGEGTSNQPQHF
J: TRBJ1-5
D: -
size: -
V: TRBV6-1
length: 16

DNA: TGTGCCTGGACGGGGGGCAATGAGCAGTTCTTC
CDR3: CAWTGGNEQFF
J: TRBJ2-1
D: TRBD2
size: -
V: TRBV30
length: 11

DNA: TGTGCCAGTAGCACAGGGATGAACACTGAAGCTTTCTTT
CDR3: CASSTGMNTEAFF
J: TRBJ1-1
D: -
size: -
V: TRBV19
length: 13

DNA: TGTGCCAGCTTGGGACAGTCGCAGTATTTT
CDR3: CASLGQSQYF
J: TRBJ2-3
D: TRBD1
size: -
V: TRBV2
length: 10